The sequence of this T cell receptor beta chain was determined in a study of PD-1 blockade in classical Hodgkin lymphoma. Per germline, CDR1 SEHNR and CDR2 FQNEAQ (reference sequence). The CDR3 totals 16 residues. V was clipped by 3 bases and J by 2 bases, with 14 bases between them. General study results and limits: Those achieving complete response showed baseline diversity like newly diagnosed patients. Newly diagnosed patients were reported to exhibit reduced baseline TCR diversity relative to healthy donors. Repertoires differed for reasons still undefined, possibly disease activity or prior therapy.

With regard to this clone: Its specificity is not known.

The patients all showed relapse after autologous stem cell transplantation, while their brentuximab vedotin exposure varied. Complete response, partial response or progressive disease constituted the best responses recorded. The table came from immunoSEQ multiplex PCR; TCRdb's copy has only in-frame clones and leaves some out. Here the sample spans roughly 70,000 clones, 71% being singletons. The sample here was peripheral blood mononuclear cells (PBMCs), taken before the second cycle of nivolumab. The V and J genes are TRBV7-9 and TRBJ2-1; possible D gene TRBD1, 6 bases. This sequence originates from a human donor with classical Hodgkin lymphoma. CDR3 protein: CASSFQGQLAYNEQFF. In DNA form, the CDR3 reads TGTGCCAGCAGCTTCCAAGGACAGCTAGCCTACAATGAGCAGTTCTTC.